The TCR beta chain described here comes from a study of Tregs in tolerant kidney transplant recipients. Findings and limits, study-wide: Tregs expanded with activated donor B cells seemed most donor-specific. No direct test of biological reproducibility was done here.

This clone has more than one count but fewer than ten. Antigen unknown. This table comes from immunoSEQ multiplex PCR, and its TCRdb copy is limited to in-frame clones, with some not included. The sample contains some 90,000 clones, around 90% of which appear only once. This CDR3 comprises 14 residues. Per the germline V gene, CDR1 is MRHNA and CDR2 is SNTAGT. V lost 2 bases to trimming and J lost 5 bases, with 9 bases between them. Unstimulated Tregs (CD4+CD25+CD127-) and CD4+CD25- non-Tregs were sorted from PBMCs. Sample: CD8+ T cells from blood. This TCR was sampled from a human donor in good health. The chain combines TRBV6-4 with TRBJ2-2; D might be TRBD1 (6 bases). CDR3 nucleotides: TGTGCCAGCAGTGACAAGGGGGATACCGGGGAGCTGTTTTTT. This encodes CASSDKGDTGELFF.